These 10 T cell receptor beta chains were sequenced from one sample in a study of CD8+ T cells in alopecia areata. TCR sequencing used cDNA made by reverse transcription of extracted RNA. This table comes from immunoSEQ multiplex PCR, and its TCRdb copy is limited to in-frame clones, with some not included. Of 110,000 or so clones in the sample, roughly 50% were seen once. Treatment in this sample: oral pan-JAK inhibitor, 5-10 mg twice daily. This material consisted of CD8+ T cells sorted from blood, taken at week 4, from a patient treated with tofacitinib. All receptors come from a human donor with alopecia areata.

This chain connects TRBV27 to TRBJ2-7; D is perhaps TRBD1 (6 bases). CDR3 length equals 16 residues. V was trimmed by 7 bases and J by 2 bases, leaving 21 bases between them. Germline V CDR1 and CDR2: MNHEY, SMNVEV (reference sequence). The CDR3 sequence: CASTNVVGTLTYEQYF. The CDR3 DNA is TGTGCCAGCACTAATGTCGTCGGGACATTAACCTACGAGCAGTACTTC.

J is TRBJ2-7 and V is TRBV29-1; TRBD1 aligns across 7 bases. Looked up from germline, CDR1 is SQVTM and CDR2 is ANQGSEA. V was pared by 7 bases and J by 1 base, with 7 bases of the junction left unmatched. This CDR3 contains 13 residues. CDR3 coding DNA: TGCAGCGCCCGGACAGGTTTATCCTACGAGCAGTACTTC. It translates to CSARTGLSYEQYF.

The chain couples TRBV20-1 to TRBJ2-3; D ambiguous. The CDR3 contains 11 residues. Germline CDR1 reads DFQATT; CDR2 reads SNEGSKA (reference sequence). V was clipped by 5 bases and J by 8 bases, with 11 bases between them. CDR3 loop: CSASQASTQYF. The CDR3 nucleotides are TGCAGTGCTTCCCAAGCATCTACGCAGTATTTT.

V is TRBV30 and J is TRBJ2-5, with 9 bases fitting TRBD1. The J call may be in error: the DNA end matches TRBJ2-7 better. The CDR3 loop spans 13 amino acids. Germline loops: CDR1 GTSNPN, CDR2 SVGIG (reference sequence). CDR3 sequence reads: CAWSVQGAVEQYF. As DNA, the CDR3 is TGTGCCTGGAGTGTACAGGGGGCTGTCGAGCAGTACTTC.

This chain uses TRBV30 with TRBJ2-3, with 7 bases fitting TRBD2. This CDR3 region has 15 residues. V gave up 2 bases and J gave up 0 bases; unmatched junction bases: 5. The germline gives CDR1 GTSNPN, CDR2 SVGIG (reference sequence). The CDR3 loop is CAWSLGGGSTDTQYF. CDR3 DNA: TGTGCCTGGAGTCTCGGCGGGGGTAGCACAGATACGCAGTATTTT.

This chain uses TRBV2 with TRBJ2-7; D unresolved. Trimming removed 6 bases at V and 1 base at J, with 10 bases between. This CDR3 spans 13 amino acids. Germline assignment: CDR1 SNHLY and CDR2 FYNNEI. As DNA, the CDR3 is TGTGCCAGCAGCAGCCCAAAATCCTACGAGCAGTACTTC. This codes for CASSSPKSYEQYF.

This clone appeared a few times. The chain uses TRBV28 and TRBJ2-5; D not certain. Between the trimmed V and J ends, which lost 5 bases and 4 bases, there was a span of 14 bases. The CDR3 has 14 residues. The germline V gene has CDR1 MDHEN and CDR2 SYDVKM. The CDR3 protein is CASSLETEPETQYF. CDR3 bases: TGTGCCAGCAGTCTAGAGACTGAGCCAGAGACCCAGTACTTC.

This chain links TRBV5-6 with TRBJ2-5; 9 nucleotides agree with TRBD2. Trimming took 2 bases from V and 1 from J; bases not matched to a gene: 3. Germline CDR1 reads SGHDT; CDR2 reads YYEEEE. The length of the CDR3 is 15 residues. CDR3: CASSLAGGLQETQYF. CDR3 bases: TGTGCCAGCAGCTTAGCGGGGGGACTCCAAGAGACCCAGTACTTC.

The CDR3 protein is CASRTFGSYEQYF. The DNA of the CDR3 is TGTGCCAGCAGGACTTTCGGCTCCTACGAGCAGTACTTC. The chain links TRBV28 to TRBJ2-7, with no clear D. The CDR3 length is 13 residues. Looked up from germline, CDR1 is MDHEN and CDR2 is SYDVKM. Between the trimmed V and J ends, which lost 6 bases and 0 bases, there was a span of 9 bases.

This clone has more than one count but fewer than ten. The chain couples TRBV30 to TRBJ2-2, with D perhaps assigned TRBD1 or TRBD2 (5 bases each). Trimming stripped 1 base from V and 4 bases from J, with 13 bases between. CDR3 length equals 15 residues. Germline V gene data show CDR1 as GTSNPN and CDR2 as SVGIG (reference sequence). The CDR3 DNA is TGTGCCTGGAGTGGCCCTCCGAGGGGCACCGGGGAGCTGTTTTTT. This codes for CAWSGPPRGTGELFF.